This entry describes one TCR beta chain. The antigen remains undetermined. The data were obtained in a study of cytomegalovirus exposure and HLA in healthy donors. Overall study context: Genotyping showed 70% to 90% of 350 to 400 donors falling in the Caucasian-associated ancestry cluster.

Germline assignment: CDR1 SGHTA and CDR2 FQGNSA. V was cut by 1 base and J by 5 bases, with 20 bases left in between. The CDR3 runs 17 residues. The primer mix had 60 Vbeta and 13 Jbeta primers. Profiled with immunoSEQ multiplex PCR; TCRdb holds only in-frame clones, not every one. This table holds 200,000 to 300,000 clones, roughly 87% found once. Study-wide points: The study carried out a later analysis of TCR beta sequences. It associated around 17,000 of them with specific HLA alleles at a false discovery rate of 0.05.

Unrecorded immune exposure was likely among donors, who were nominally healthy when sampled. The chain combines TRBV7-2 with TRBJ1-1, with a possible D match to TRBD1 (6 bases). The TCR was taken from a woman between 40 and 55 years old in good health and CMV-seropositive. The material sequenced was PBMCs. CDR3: CASSLVRAGASETEAFF. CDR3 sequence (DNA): TGTGCCAGCAGCTTAGTTAGGGCAGGGGCCTCGGAAACTGAAGCTTTCTTT. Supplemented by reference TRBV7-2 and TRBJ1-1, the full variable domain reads GAGVSQSPSNKVTEKGKDVELRCDPISGHTALYWYRQSLGQGLEFLIYFQGNSAPDKSGLPSDRFSAERTGGSVSTLTIQRTQQEDSAVYLCASSLVRAGASETEAFFGQGTRLTVV.